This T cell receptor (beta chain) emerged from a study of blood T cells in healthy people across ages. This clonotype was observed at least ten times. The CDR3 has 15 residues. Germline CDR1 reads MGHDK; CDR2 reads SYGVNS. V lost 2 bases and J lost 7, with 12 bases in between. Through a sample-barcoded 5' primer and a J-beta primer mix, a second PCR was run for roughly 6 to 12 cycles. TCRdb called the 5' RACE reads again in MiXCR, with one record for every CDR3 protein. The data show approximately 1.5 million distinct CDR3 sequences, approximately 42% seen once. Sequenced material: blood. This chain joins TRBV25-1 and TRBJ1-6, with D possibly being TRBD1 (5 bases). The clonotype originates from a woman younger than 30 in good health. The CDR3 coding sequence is TGTGCCAGCAGTGAAGAGAGGGGCGGGAATTCACCCCTCCACTTT. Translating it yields CASSEERGGNSPLHF.